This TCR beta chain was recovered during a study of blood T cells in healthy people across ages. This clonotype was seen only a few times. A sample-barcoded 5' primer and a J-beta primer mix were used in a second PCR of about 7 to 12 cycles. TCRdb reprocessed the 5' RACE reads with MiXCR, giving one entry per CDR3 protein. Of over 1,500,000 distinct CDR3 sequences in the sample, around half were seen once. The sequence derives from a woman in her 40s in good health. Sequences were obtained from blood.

CDR3 sequence (DNA): TGTGCCAGCAGCCTGGGGCAGCCGGCCTATGGCTACACCTTC. The encoded protein is CASSLGQPAYGYTF. The chain links TRBV7-2 to TRBJ1-2, with D maybe TRBD1 (5 bases). There are 14 residues in the CDR3. Germline V lookup: CDR1 SGHTA, CDR2 FQGNSA. Trimming pared 5 bases from V and 4 bases from J, leaving 14 bases between.